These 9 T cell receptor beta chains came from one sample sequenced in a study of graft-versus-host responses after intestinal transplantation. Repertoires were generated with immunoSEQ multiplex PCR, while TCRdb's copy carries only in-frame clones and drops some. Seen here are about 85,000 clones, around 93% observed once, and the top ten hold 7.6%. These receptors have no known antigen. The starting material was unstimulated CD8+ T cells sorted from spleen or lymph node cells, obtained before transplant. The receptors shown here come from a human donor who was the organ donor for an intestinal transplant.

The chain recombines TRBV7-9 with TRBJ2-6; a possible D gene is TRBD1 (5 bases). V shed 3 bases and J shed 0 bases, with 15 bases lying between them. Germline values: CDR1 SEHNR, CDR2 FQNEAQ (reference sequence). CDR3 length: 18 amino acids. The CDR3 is CASSFTLQGYSGANVLTF. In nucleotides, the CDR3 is TGTGCCAGCAGCTTCACTCTGCAGGGTTACTCTGGGGCCAACGTCCTGACTTTC.

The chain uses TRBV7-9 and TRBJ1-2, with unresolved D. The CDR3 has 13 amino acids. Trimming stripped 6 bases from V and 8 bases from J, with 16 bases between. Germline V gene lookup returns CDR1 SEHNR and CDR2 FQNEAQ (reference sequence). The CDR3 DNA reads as TGTGCCAGCAGGGAGAAAGAGGGTGCCGGCTACACCTTC. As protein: CASREKEGAGYTF.

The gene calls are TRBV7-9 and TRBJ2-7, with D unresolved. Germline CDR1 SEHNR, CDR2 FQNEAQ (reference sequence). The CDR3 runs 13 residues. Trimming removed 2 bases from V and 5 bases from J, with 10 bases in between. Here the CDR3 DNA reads TGTGCCAGCAGCTTATCCATATCCCACGAGCAGTACTTC. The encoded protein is CASSLSISHEQYF. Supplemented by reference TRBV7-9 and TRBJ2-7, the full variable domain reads DTGVSQNPRHKITKRGQNVTFRCDPISEHNRLYWYRQTLGQGPEFLTYFQNEAQLEKSRLLSDRFSAERPKGSFSTLEIQRTEQGDSAMYLCASSLSISHEQYFGPGTRLTVT.

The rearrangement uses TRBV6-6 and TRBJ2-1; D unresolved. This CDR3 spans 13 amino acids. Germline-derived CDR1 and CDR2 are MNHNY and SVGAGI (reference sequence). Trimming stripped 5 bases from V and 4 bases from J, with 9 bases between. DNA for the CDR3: TGTGCCAGCAGTCCTTCCCATTACAATGAGCAGTTCTTC. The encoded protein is CASSPSHYNEQFF.

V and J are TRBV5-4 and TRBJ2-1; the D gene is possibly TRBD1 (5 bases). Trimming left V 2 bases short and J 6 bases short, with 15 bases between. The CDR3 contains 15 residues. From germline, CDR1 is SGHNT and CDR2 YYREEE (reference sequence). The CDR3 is CASSLWGSLPNEQFF. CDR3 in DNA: TGTGCCAGCAGCTTATGGGGCTCCCTGCCCAATGAGCAGTTCTTC.

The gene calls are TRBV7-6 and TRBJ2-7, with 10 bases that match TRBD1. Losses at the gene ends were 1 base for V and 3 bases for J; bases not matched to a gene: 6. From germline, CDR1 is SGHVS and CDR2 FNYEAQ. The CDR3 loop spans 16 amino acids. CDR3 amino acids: CASSLELGQGVYEQYF. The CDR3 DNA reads TGTGCCAGCAGCTTAGAGCTTGGACAGGGGGTCTACGAGCAGTACTTC.

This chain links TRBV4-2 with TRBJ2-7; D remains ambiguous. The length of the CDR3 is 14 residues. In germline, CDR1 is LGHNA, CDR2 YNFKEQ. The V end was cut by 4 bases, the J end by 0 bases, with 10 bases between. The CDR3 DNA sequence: TGTGCCAGCAGCCCAGACTTAGCCTCCTACGAGCAGTACTTC. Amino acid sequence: CASSPDLASYEQYF.

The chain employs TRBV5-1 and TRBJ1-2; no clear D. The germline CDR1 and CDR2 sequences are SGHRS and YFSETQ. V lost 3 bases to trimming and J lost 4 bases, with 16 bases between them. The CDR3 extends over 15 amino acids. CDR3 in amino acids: CASSSGRTSSYGYTF. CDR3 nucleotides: TGCGCCAGCAGCTCTGGACGGACGTCTAGCTATGGCTACACCTTC.

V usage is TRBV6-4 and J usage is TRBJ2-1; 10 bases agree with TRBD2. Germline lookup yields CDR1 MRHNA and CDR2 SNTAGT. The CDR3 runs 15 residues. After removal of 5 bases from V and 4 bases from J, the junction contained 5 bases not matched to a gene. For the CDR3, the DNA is TGTGCCAGCAGTACCCGACTAGCGGGTTACAATGAGCAGTTCTTC. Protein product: CASSTRLAGYNEQFF.